Listed below are T cell receptor beta chains from one sample, sequenced in a study of blood T cell repertoires in COVID-19. Some clones are missing from TCRdb's copy, which holds only in-frame ones; the method was immunoSEQ multiplex PCR. The sample consists of approximately 39,000 clones, just under 95% of them appearing once. Material: peripheral blood. Source of these receptors: a human donor with active COVID-19. The donor label of this sample is uncertain. CDR3s include the opening cysteine and the closing phenylalanine or tryptophan. The D gene is left open where the match is weak. Rows give clone size only sometimes, using once, few, many, or a class for an expanded clone.

>.|.|TRBJ2-2|TRBV5-4
TGTGCCAGCAGCCCGACGCGGAGGTCGAACACCGGGGAGCTGTTTTTT
CASSPTRRSNTGELFF
>.|.|TRBJ2-7|TRBV4-3
TGCGCCAGCAGCCAAGATTCTTCAGCGTTGGCGTACTTC
CASSQDSSALAYF
>.|TRBD2|TRBJ2-3|TRBV28
TGTGCCAGTAGCGGGAGGGCAGTGAGTGCAACAGATACGCAGTATTTT
CASSGRAVSATDTQYF
>.|.|TRBJ1-6|TRBV6-2/TRBV6-3
TGTGCCAGCAGTTATACGGGGTCCGCCCTCCACTTT
CASSYTGSALHF
>.|TRBD2|TRBJ2-5|TRBV13
TGTGCCAGCAGCCCCTATCTGGGGGGGGAGACCCAGTACTTC
CASSPYLGGETQYF
>.|.|TRBJ1-2|TRBV19
TGTGCCTCGGGAGTCCAGGGTTGGAACTATGGCTACACCTTC
CASGVQGWNYGYTF
>.|TRBD2|TRBJ2-7|TRBV28
TGTGCCAGCAGTTCTGCCAGTAGCGGGACCCCCTACGAGCAGTACTTC
CASSSASSGTPYEQYF
>.|.|TRBJ1-6|TRBV6-5
TGTGCCAGCAACACCCGGGATAATAATTCACCCCTCCACTTT
CASNTRDNNSPLHF
>.|.|TRBJ2-5|TRBV3-1/TRBV3-2
TGTGCCAGCAGCCAAGCCGGAGAGACCCAGTACTTC
CASSQAGETQYF
>.|TRBD2|TRBJ2-1|TRBV2
TGTGCCAGCGTATTAACTAGCGGGGTCCCTAGGGATGAGCAGTTCTTC
CASVLTSGVPRDEQFF
>.|TRBD1|TRBJ2-5|TRBV18
TGTGCCAGCTCACCATTCGGTACAGGGGATTTGGAGACCCAGTACTTC
CASSPFGTGDLETQYF
>.|.|TRBJ2-1|TRBV6-2/TRBV6-3
TGTGCCAGCAGTTACGAAGGAGGTCCTCCCTACAATGAGCAGTTCTTC
CASSYEGGPPYNEQFF
>.|TRBD1|TRBJ2-7|TRBV6-5
TGTGCCAGCAGCCGCGGACAGGGGTGGGACGAGCAGTACTTC
CASSRGQGWDEQYF
>.|.|TRBJ2-3|TRBV5-1
TGCGCCAGCAGCTTGTGGCGGGCCACAGATACGCAGTATTTT
CASSLWRATDTQYF
>.|.|TRBJ1-2|TRBV28
TGTGCCAGCAGATGGGAGGGGACGAAGGGCTACACCTTC
CASRWEGTKGYTF
>.|.|TRBJ1-2|TRBV25-1
TGTGCCAGCAGTGAATGGGAGGAGATGGACTATGGCTACACCTTC
CASSEWEEMDYGYTF
>once|.|TRBJ2-7|TRBV5-1
TGCGCCAGCAGCTTCGGGGCAGGTGGAAGGCGGGGAACCTACGAGCAGTACTTC
CASSFGAGGRRGTYEQYF
>.|TRBD1|TRBJ2-7|TRBV7-9
TGTGCCAGCGCTCAACCGACAGGGATCTACGAGCAGTACTTC
CASAQPTGIYEQYF
>.|TRBD1|TRBJ2-1|TRBV7-9
TGTGCCAGCAGCGAGGGACAGGGTTATCGCAATGAGCAGTTCTTC
CASSEGQGYRNEQFF
>.|TRBD2|TRBJ2-7|TRBV7-8
TGTGCCAGCAGCTTCGGGACTAGCGACCTGACGGCCTACGAGCAGTACTTC
CASSFGTSDLTAYEQYF
>.|TRBD1|TRBJ2-3|TRBV5-1
TGCGCCAGCAGCTTGGAGGTCCGGACAGGGCGAGATACGCAGTATTTT
CASSLEVRTGRDTQYF
>.|TRBD2|TRBJ2-1|TRBV11-2
TGTGCCAGCAGCTCGGGACTAGCGTCCTACAATGAGCAGTTCTTC
CASSSGLASYNEQFF
>.|TRBD2|TRBJ2-7|TRBV24-1
TGTGCCACCAGTGATCCCCTAGCGGGGGCCTACGAGCAGTACTTC
CATSDPLAGAYEQYF
>.|TRBD2|TRBJ2-1|TRBV10-3
TGTGCCATCATGAGACTAGCCGAATACAATGAGCAGTTCTTC
CAIMRLAEYNEQFF
>.|TRBD2|TRBJ2-1|TRBV7-2
TGTGCCAGCACTGGACTAGCGGGAGTCAGAAATGAGCAGTTCTTC
CASTGLAGVRNEQFF
>.|TRBD1|TRBJ2-7|TRBV10-1
TGCGCCAGCAGTGAAGGGACAGGATCCTACGAGCAGTACTTC
CASSEGTGSYEQYF